These 9 T cell receptor beta chains were sequenced from one sample in a study of T cell clusters in autoimmune cytopenias. TRB was amplified from about 250 ng of peripheral blood genomic DNA per sample. Multiplex touch-down PCR amplified TRB using TRB-A and TRB-B pools in one tube. From its re-call of the multiplex PCR reads, TCRdb lists each CDR3 protein once, without DNA. Its clone listing holds approximately 11,000 distinct CDR3 sequences. The same sample was also used in a study of T cell repertoires in aging, cancer and after chemotherapy.

Sequencing was carried out using peripheral blood. Receptors originate from a human donor in good health.

The chain joins TRBV6-5 to TRBJ2-6. In germline, CDR1 is MNHEY, CDR2 SVGAGI. The CDR3 spans 16 residues. The CDR3 reads CASGSSSASGANVLTF.

This chain's CDR3 is CASTGTPGTGELFF. V usage is TRBV6-4 and J usage is TRBJ2-2; TCRdb reports TRBD1, a call that lacks DNA to check it against. Germline-derived CDR1 and CDR2 are MRHNA and SNTAGT. CDR3 length: 14 amino acids.

The chain has TRBV20-1 and TRBJ2-7; lacking DNA, the TRBD2 call made by TCRdb goes unchecked. The germline V gene encodes CDR1 DFQATT and CDR2 SNEGSKA (reference sequence). The CDR3 runs 14 residues. The CDR3 spells CSAPPGLAGGEQYF.

V and J are TRBV19 and TRBJ1-5. Germline V gene lookup returns CDR1 LNHDA and CDR2 SQIVND (reference sequence). CDR3 length equals 15 residues. CDR3 sequence: CASSMDLDSNQPQHF.

The chain employs TRBV5-1 and TRBJ2-3; the TCRdb call, TRBD1, lacks DNA for checking. CDR3 length equals 15 residues. CDR1 is SGHRS and CDR2 is YFSETQ in the germline V gene. CDR3: CASSAGQGAIDSQYF.

This chain uses TRBV4-3 with TRBJ1-5. Germline V CDR1 and CDR2: LGHNA, YSLEER. CDR3 length: 14 residues. The CDR3 sequence is CASSPEGPYQPQHF.

Considering frequency, this clonotype is medium-sized. V and J are TRBV6-5 and TRBJ1-6; TCRdb names TRBD1, which stays unverified in the absence of DNA. Germline-derived CDR1 and CDR2 are MNHEY and SVGAGI. The CDR3 extends over 17 amino acids. CDR3 amino acids: CASSLTLGQGATSPLHF.

The chain employs TRBV18 and TRBJ1-1. Germline V gene lookup returns CDR1 KGHSH and CDR2 LQKENI. The CDR3 has 12 residues. The CDR3 sequence is CASSPSRAQAFF.

This chain joins TRBV7-9 and TRBJ1-2; lacking DNA, the TRBD1 call made by TCRdb goes unchecked. Germline V gene sequence: CDR1 SEHNR, CDR2 FQNEAQ (reference sequence). The CDR3 has 20 residues. CDR3 residues: CASSLILFLGGAQDVGGYTF.